These 32 T cell receptor beta chains were all obtained from the same sample, sequenced in a study of blood T cell repertoires in COVID-19. Generated by immunoSEQ multiplex PCR, the TCRdb table keeps only in-frame clones and is missing some. The sample lists 250,000 to 350,000 clones, around 87% occurring once. Sequencing input: peripheral blood. The source is a woman in her forties or fifties who had recovered from COVID-19.

V gene TRBV7-9 combines with J gene TRBJ2-1, with no clear D. V gave up 1 base and J gave up 5 bases, with 6 bases separating them. The CDR3 loop spans 13 amino acids. Germline V CDR1 and CDR2: SEHNR, FQNEAQ (reference sequence). The CDR3 region is CASSLGQNNEQFF. CDR3 coding DNA: TGTGCCAGCAGCTTAGGGCAAAACAATGAGCAGTTCTTC.

The genes are TRBV9 and TRBJ2-7, with D possibly matching TRBD2 (5 bases). Germline values: CDR1 SGDLS, CDR2 YYNGEE. There are 13 residues in the CDR3. V was trimmed by 3 bases and J by 7 bases, leaving 14 bases between them. The CDR3 bases are TGTGCCAGCAGCGGGGTCCCTTCGGGGGAGCAGTACTTC. It codes for CASSGVPSGEQYF.

This chain joins TRBV5-8 and TRBJ1-2; TRBD1 matches at 7 bases. Germline-derived CDR1 and CDR2 are SGHTS and YDEGEE. V dropped 4 bases and J dropped 7; count of bases not matched to a gene: 7. CDR3 length: 13 residues. In nucleotides, the CDR3 is TGTGCCAGCAGCCGTGACAGGGCCGGTGGCTACACCTTC. Amino acids: CASSRDRAGGYTF.

The chain recombines TRBV6-5 with TRBJ1-3; D remains unclear. V was pared by 8 bases and J by 4 bases, with 9 bases between. The germline CDR1 and CDR2 sequences are MNHEY and SVGAGI. The CDR3 has 12 residues. DNA for the CDR3: TGTGCCAGCGGACTGAAGGGAAACACCATATATTTT. This encodes CASGLKGNTIYF.

The chain employs TRBV11-2 and TRBJ2-5, with D hard to call. Germline CDR1 is SGHAT and CDR2 is FQNNGV. The CDR3 sequence is 15 residues long. V was clipped by 5 bases and J by 4 bases, with 17 bases between them. The chain's CDR3 is CASSPTPLRVETQYF. CDR3 nucleotide sequence: TGTGCCAGCAGCCCCACGCCCCTTCGGGTAGAGACCCAGTACTTC. Filled out from reference TRBV11-2 and TRBJ2-5, the complete variable domain reads EAGVAQSPRYKIIEKRQSVAFWCNPISGHATLYWYQQILGQGPKLLIQFQNNGVVDDSQLPKDRFSAERLKGVDSTLKIQPAKLEDSAVYLCASSPTPLRVETQYFGPGTRLLVL.

The rearrangement links TRBV5-6 to TRBJ2-3; D remains unclear. In germline, CDR1 is SGHDT, CDR2 YYEEEE. With 4 bases removed from V and 1 base from J, the gap between germline ends came to 4 bases. The CDR3 spans 12 residues. The CDR3 region has the DNA TGTGCCAGCAGCACGGGCACAGATACGCAGTATTTT. This translates into CASSTGTDTQYF. Using reference TRBV5-6 and TRBJ2-3 for the parts outside the CDR3, the full variable domain is DAGVTQSPTHLIKTRGQQVTLRCSPKSGHDTVSWYQQALGQGPQFIFQYYEEEERQRGNFPDRFSGHQFPNYSSELNVNALLLGDSALYLCASSTGTDTQYFGPGTRLTVL.

The table lists this clone with a count of one. The J gene is TRBJ2-1, the V gene TRBV4-3; TRBD2 might be the D (5 bases). In germline, CDR1 is LGHNA, CDR2 YSLEER. This CDR3 comprises 16 residues. The V and J ends lost 0 bases and 7 bases respectively, with 16 bases between them. The CDR3 spells CASSQDISGILNEQFF. CDR3 DNA sequence: TGCGCCAGCAGCCAAGATATCTCGGGGATCTTAAATGAGCAGTTCTTC.

This chain links TRBV11-2 with TRBJ2-3, with 7 bases lining up with TRBD2. Germline V gene lookup returns CDR1 SGHAT and CDR2 FQNNGV. This CDR3 has 14 residues. With V trimmed by 1 base and J by 6 bases, 4 bases remained unmatched. Here the CDR3 DNA reads TGTGCCAGCAGCTTAGGGACTAGGTTGGATACGCAGTATTTT. This encodes CASSLGTRLDTQYF.

This sequence joins TRBV7-3 and TRBJ2-5, with unresolved D. Germline CDR1 and CDR2: SGHTA and FQGTGA. The V gene lost 1 base and the J gene lost 5 bases, with 8 bases spanning the gap. This CDR3 has 13 residues. CDR3 in amino acids: CASSLMTGETQYF. CDR3 coding DNA: TGTGCCAGCAGCTTAATGACCGGGGAGACCCAGTACTTC.

The V gene is TRBV5-8, the J gene TRBJ1-4; 9 bases are shared with TRBD1. Germline CDR1 is SGHTS and CDR2 is YDEGEE. The junction had 2 bases not matched to a gene; V was cut back by 0 bases and J by 5 bases. The CDR3 is 15 amino acids. The CDR3, as DNA: TGTGCCAGCAGCTTGGGAGGACAGGGGAATGAAAAACTGTTTTTT. This translates into CASSLGGQGNEKLFF.

This clone was seen a single time. J is TRBJ1-2 and V is TRBV2, with 9 bases identical to TRBD1. Losses at the gene ends were 7 bases for V and 7 bases for J; bases not matched to a gene: 7. This CDR3 has 13 amino acids. Germline values: CDR1 SNHLY, CDR2 FYNNEI. The CDR3 sequence: CASTLRQGGGYTF. The CDR3 coding sequence is TGTGCCAGCACTCTGAGACAGGGGGGTGGCTACACCTTC. The full variable domain, rest sourced from reference TRBV2 and TRBJ1-2, is EPEVTQTPSHQVTQMGQEVILRCVPISNHLYFYWYRQILGQKVEFLVSFYNNEISEKSEIFDDQFSVERPDGSNFTLKIRSTKLEDSAMYFCASTLRQGGGYTFGSGTRLTVV.

The chain employs TRBV11-2 and TRBJ2-5; 10 bases fit TRBD2. Germline assignment: CDR1 SGHAT and CDR2 FQNNGV. The length of the CDR3 is 15 residues. The trim removed 6 bases at V and 2 bases at J, leaving 6 bases unmatched. CDR3: CASRHSGGPQETQYF. As DNA, the CDR3 is TGTGCCAGCAGGCATAGCGGGGGGCCTCAAGAGACCCAGTACTTC.

The chain joins TRBV7-2 to TRBJ1-2; 7 positions agree with TRBD1. Germline trimming cut 0 bases from V and 7 bases from J; bases unmatched to any gene: 8. In germline, CDR1 is SGHTA, CDR2 FQGNSA. The CDR3 totals 15 residues. In DNA, the CDR3 is TGTGCCAGCAGCTTAGCGCTGTTGCAGGGGGGTGGCTACACCTTC. Its translation is CASSLALLQGGGYTF.

The chain recombines TRBV4-2 with TRBJ2-1; TRBD2 agrees at 7 bases. Per the germline V gene, CDR1 is LGHNA and CDR2 is YNFKEQ. V trimming: 3 bases; J trimming: 8 bases; junction bases outside the gene matches: 4. The CDR3 is made up of 13 amino acids. The CDR3 coding sequence is TGTGCCAGCAGCCAGGGCACTAGCGATGAGCAGTTCTTC. It is translated as CASSQGTSDEQFF.

CDR3 protein: CSVGPGQGVNEQFF. The CDR3 nucleotides read TGCAGCGTTGGACCGGGACAGGGGGTCAATGAGCAGTTCTTC. The chain uses TRBV29-1 and TRBJ2-1, with 11 bases lining up with TRBD1. Trimming at V came to 4 bases and at J to 6 bases, leaving 5 bases not matched to a gene. This CDR3 has 14 amino acids. Germline lookup yields CDR1 SQVTM and CDR2 ANQGSEA.

V gene TRBV9 combines with J gene TRBJ2-3; TRBD2 aligns across 7 bases. The V and J ends lost 5 bases and 3 bases, in that order; junction bases with no gene match: 9. The CDR3 runs 15 residues. Germline assignment: CDR1 SGDLS and CDR2 YYNGEE. This chain's CDR3 is CASSAWEGLTDTQYF. CDR3 sequence (DNA): TGTGCCAGCAGTGCCTGGGAGGGATTAACAGATACGCAGTATTTT.

The chain recombines TRBV25-1 with TRBJ2-5; 9 bases fit TRBD2. The trim removed 5 bases at V and 5 bases at J, leaving 12 bases unmatched. Germline V CDR1 and CDR2: MGHDK, SYGVNS. CDR3 length: 16 residues. The DNA for the CDR3 is TGTGCCAGCAGTCCAATCCATAGCGGGGGAGGTGAGACCCAGTACTTC. The encoded protein is CASSPIHSGGGETQYF.

The chain links TRBV28 to TRBJ1-2, with 7 positions matching TRBD1. The CDR3 is 13 amino acids. With 4 bases clipped from V and 8 bases from J, the junction kept 7 bases outside the gene matches. Germline lookup yields CDR1 MDHEN and CDR2 SYDVKM. The DNA of the CDR3 is TGTGCCAGCAGTTCCAGGACAGGATCCGGCTACACCTTC. Translated: CASSSRTGSGYTF.

The chain uses TRBV28 and TRBJ1-3; D is ambiguous. This CDR3 is built from 15 residues. Trimming cost V 3 bases and J 0 bases, with 9 bases left between them. Germline V gives CDR1 MDHEN, CDR2 SYDVKM. CDR3 coding DNA: TGTGCCAGCAGTTTCCCAGGCCTCTCTGGAAACACCATATATTTT. Translating gives CASSFPGLSGNTIYF.

The V call is TRBV28, the J call TRBJ2-5, with D possibly being TRBD1 (6 bases). Germline values: CDR1 MDHEN, CDR2 SYDVKM. The CDR3 loop spans 14 amino acids. The V and J ends lost 3 bases and 4 bases respectively, with 12 bases between them. This CDR3 is CASSLTGTRETQYF. The CDR3 DNA follows: TGTGCCAGCAGTTTGACAGGTACCCGAGAGACCCAGTACTTC.

The rearrangement joins TRBV6-2 or TRBV6-3 to TRBJ2-7; the match to TRBD2 covers 8 bases. This CDR3 region has 14 residues. Losses at the gene ends were 2 bases for V and 6 bases for J; bases not matched to a gene: 6. The germline V gene has CDR1 MNHEY and CDR2 SVGEGT. CDR3 coding DNA: TGTGCCAGCAGTTACCTGGGACTAGAATCCGAGCAGTACTTC. Its protein is CASSYLGLESEQYF.

The CDR3 here is CASSDLDRGGEKLFF. The CDR3 nucleotides read TGTGCCAGCAGCGACCTGGACAGGGGAGGCGAAAAACTGTTTTTT. The J gene is TRBJ1-4, the V gene TRBV9; 9 positions agree with TRBD1. The CDR3 runs 15 residues. CDR1 and CDR2 (germline): SGDLS, YYNGEE. Trimming took 3 bases from V and 8 from J; bases not matched to a gene: 8. Based on the CDR3 plus reference TRBV9 and TRBJ1-4, the full variable domain is DSGVTQTPKHLITATGQRVTLRCSPRSGDLSVYWYQQSLDQGLQFLIQYYNGEERAKGNILERFSAQQFPDLHSELNLSSLELGDSALYFCASSDLDRGGEKLFFGSGTQLSVL.

The chain recombines TRBV2 with TRBJ1-6; possibly TRBD1 for D (6 bases). The CDR3 loop spans 16 amino acids. V gave up 8 bases and J gave up 0 bases, with 14 bases separating them. The V gene's germline CDR1 is SNHLY and CDR2 FYNNEI. In DNA, the CDR3 is TGTGCCAGCTCGGGAGGGGGTAGCTCCTATAATTCACCCCTCCACTTT. It is translated as CASSGGGSSYNSPLHF.

Here the CDR3 reads CASRSRDEKLFF. The CDR3 nucleotides are TGTGCCAGCAGATCCAGGGATGAAAAACTGTTTTTT. The rearrangement joins TRBV3-1 (or the pseudogene TRBV3-2) to TRBJ1-4; D is perhaps TRBD1 (5 bases). Per the germline V gene, CDR1 is LGHDT and CDR2 is YNNKEL (reference sequence). V was shortened by 6 bases and J by 6 bases, with 8 bases between the two germline ends. The CDR3 runs 12 residues.

The chain combines TRBV28 with TRBJ1-1; D possibly corresponds to TRBD1 (6 bases). The germline V and J ends were trimmed by 7 bases and 5 bases, with 17 bases remaining between them. CDR3 size: 14 residues. CDR1 is MDHEN and CDR2 is SYDVKM in the germline V gene. CDR3 DNA: TGTGCCAGCACCGTACCACAGGGTCGGACTGAAGCTTTCTTT. It codes for CASTVPQGRTEAFF.

V is TRBV7-8 and J is TRBJ2-1; D possibly corresponds to TRBD2 (5 bases). There are 16 residues in the CDR3. Germline V lookup: CDR1 SGHVS, CDR2 FQNEAQ. The V end lost 0 bases, the J end lost 12 bases, and 21 bases lay between the germline ends. CDR3 bases: TGTGCCAGCAGCTTAGCGAGGCTAGCAGACCCCGATAGGCAGTTCTTC. Its protein is CASSLARLADPDRQFF.

The chain has TRBV29-1 and TRBJ1-3, with D uncertain. Trimming shortened V by 4 bases and J by 0 bases, and 16 bases separated the two germline ends. Germline V gene data show CDR1 as SQVTM and CDR2 as ANQGSEA. The CDR3 extends over 16 amino acids. The CDR3 DNA is TGCAGCGTTGCCCTGACGTGGGGAGACTCTGGAAACACCATATATTTT. This translates into CSVALTWGDSGNTIYF.

The chain joins TRBV21-1 to TRBJ1-6. TRBV21-1 is assigned pseudogene status. The CDR3 covers 18 residues. CDR3 in amino acids: CASSKWGGGPSDNSPLHF. As DNA, the CDR3 is TGTGCCAGCAGCAAATGGGGAGGAGGACCCTCGGATAATTCACCCCTCCACTTT.

This clone has just one count. The chain has TRBV6-5 and TRBJ1-2; D remains unclear. The CDR3 totals 13 residues. Trimming left V 0 bases short and J 4 bases short, with 6 bases between. Germline V gene data show CDR1 as MNHEY and CDR2 as SVGAGI. The chain's CDR3 is CASSYSRGYGYTF. CDR3 coding DNA: TGTGCCAGCAGTTACTCTCGGGGCTATGGCTACACCTTC.

This clone was found once. V gene TRBV11-2 combines with J gene TRBJ2-1; a possible D gene is TRBD1 (6 bases). The V gene's germline CDR1 is SGHAT and CDR2 FQNNGV. Trimming stripped 2 bases from V and 5 bases from J, with 10 bases between. The CDR3 is made up of 14 amino acids. CDR3 in DNA: TGTGCCAGCAGCTTAAGACAGGTTGACAATGAGCAGTTCTTC. Its translation is CASSLRQVDNEQFF.

This chain links TRBV7-9 with TRBJ2-5; 10 bases fit TRBD1. V shed 1 base, J shed 5 bases, and the junction held 4 bases outside the gene matches. The germline V gene has CDR1 SEHNR and CDR2 FQNEAQ (reference sequence). This CDR3 contains 15 residues. The CDR3 sequence is CASSLVTGGSETQYF. The CDR3, as DNA: TGTGCCAGCAGCTTAGTGACAGGGGGCTCTGAGACCCAGTACTTC. The full variable domain, in which reference TRBV7-9 and TRBJ2-5 provide the parts outside the CDR3, is DTGVSQNPRHKITKRGQNVTFRCDPISEHNRLYWYRQTLGQGPEFLTYFQNEAQLEKSRLLSDRFSAERPKGSFSTLEIQRTEQGDSAMYLCASSLVTGGSETQYFGPGTRLLVL.

The chain couples TRBV19 to TRBJ1-1, with D perhaps matching TRBD1 (5 bases). There are 15 residues in the CDR3. Germline CDR1 is LNHDA and CDR2 is SQIVND (reference sequence). Between the trimmed V and J ends, which lost 2 bases and 3 bases, there was a span of 13 bases. This CDR3 is CASSIITGGDTEAFF. DNA for the CDR3: TGTGCCAGTAGTATAATCACAGGAGGGGACACTGAAGCTTTCTTT. The full variable domain, with the rest looked up from reference TRBV19 and TRBJ1-1, is DGGITQSPKYLFRKEGQNVTLSCEQNLNHDAMYWYRQDPGQGLRLIYYSQIVNDFQKGDIAEGYSVSREKKESFPLTVTSAQKNPTAFYLCASSIITGGDTEAFFGQGTRLTVV.